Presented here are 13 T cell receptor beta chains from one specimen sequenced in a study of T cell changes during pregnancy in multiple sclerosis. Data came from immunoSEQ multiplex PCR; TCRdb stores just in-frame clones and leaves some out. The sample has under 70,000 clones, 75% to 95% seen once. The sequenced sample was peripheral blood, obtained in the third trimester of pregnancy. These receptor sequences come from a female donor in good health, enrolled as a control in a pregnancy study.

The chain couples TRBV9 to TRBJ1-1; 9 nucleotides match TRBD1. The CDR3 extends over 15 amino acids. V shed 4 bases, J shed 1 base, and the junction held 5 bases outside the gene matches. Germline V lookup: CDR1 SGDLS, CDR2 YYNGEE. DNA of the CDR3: TGTGCCAGCAGCAGACAACAGGGGGCGAACACTGAAGCTTTCTTT. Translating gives CASSRQQGANTEAFF.

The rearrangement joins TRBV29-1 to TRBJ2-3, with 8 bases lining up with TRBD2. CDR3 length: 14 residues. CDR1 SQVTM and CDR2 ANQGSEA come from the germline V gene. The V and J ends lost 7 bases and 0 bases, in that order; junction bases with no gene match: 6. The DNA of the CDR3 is TGCAGCGGACGGGGGGGAACTAGCACAGATACGCAGTATTTT. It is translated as CSGRGGTSTDTQYF.

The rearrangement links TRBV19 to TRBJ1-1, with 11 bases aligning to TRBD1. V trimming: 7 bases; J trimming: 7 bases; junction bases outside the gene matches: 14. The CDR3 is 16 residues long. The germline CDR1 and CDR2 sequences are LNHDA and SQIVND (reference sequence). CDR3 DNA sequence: TGTGCCAGTACCCATAGTAGGGGACAGGGGGTTGGTGAAGCTTTCTTT. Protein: CASTHSRGQGVGEAFF.

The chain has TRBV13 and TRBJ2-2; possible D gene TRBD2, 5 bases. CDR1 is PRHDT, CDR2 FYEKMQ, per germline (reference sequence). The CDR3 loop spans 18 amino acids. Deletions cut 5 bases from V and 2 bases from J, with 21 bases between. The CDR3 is CASSPNVGASSNTGELFF. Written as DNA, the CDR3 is TGTGCCAGCAGCCCCAACGTGGGAGCTAGCAGTAACACCGGGGAGCTGTTTTTT.

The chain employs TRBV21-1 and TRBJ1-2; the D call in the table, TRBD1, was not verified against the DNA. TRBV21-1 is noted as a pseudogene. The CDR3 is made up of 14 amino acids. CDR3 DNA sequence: TGTGCCAGCAGCAGGCTCAGGGGGCTCGATGGCTACACCTTC. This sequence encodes CASSRLRGLDGYTF.

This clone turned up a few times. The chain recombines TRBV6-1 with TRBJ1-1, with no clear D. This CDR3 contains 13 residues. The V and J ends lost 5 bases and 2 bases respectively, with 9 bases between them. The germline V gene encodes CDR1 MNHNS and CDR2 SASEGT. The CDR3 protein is CASSLRFNTEAFF. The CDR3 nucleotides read TGTGCCAGCAGTCTTCGTTTTAACACTGAAGCTTTCTTT.

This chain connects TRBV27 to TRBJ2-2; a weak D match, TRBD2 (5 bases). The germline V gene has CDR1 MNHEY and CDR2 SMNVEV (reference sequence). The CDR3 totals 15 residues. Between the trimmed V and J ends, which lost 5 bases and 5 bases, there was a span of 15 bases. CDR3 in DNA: TGTGCCAGCAGTCCAGGTCGGGGTGGGACCGGGGAGCTGTTTTTT. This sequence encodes CASSPGRGGTGELFF.

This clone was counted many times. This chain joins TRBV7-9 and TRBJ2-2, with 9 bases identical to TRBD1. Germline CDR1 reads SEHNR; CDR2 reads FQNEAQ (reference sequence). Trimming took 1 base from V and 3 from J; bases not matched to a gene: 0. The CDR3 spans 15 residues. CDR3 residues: CASSLGDRDTGELFF. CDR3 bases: TGTGCCAGCAGCTTAGGGGACAGGGACACCGGGGAGCTGTTTTTT.

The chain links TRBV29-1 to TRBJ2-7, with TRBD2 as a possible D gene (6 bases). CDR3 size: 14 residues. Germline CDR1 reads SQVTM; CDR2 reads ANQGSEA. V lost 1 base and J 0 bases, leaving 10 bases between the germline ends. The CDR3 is CSVEGGVSSYEQYF. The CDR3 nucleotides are TGCAGCGTTGAAGGGGGGGTAAGCTCCTACGAGCAGTACTTC.

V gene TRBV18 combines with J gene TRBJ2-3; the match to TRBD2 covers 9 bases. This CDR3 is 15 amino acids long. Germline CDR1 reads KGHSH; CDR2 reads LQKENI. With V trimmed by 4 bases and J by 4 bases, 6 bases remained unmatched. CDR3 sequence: CASSHGASGADTQYF. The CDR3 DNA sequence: TGTGCCAGCTCACACGGGGCTAGCGGGGCAGATACGCAGTATTTT.

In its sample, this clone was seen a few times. CDR3 nucleotides: TGTGCCTGGAGTGTAAGCAACAGGGGGATTACTGAAGCTTTCTTT. Translation: CAWSVSNRGITEAFF. The gene calls are TRBV30 and TRBJ1-1, with TRBD1 identical over 8 bases. The germline CDR1 and CDR2 sequences are GTSNPN and SVGIG (reference sequence). V lost 0 bases, J lost 5 bases, and 8 bases stayed unmatched. The CDR3 consists of 15 residues.

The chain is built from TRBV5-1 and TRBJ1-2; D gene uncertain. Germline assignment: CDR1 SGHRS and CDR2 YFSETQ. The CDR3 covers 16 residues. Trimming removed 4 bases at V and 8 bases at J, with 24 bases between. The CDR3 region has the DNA TGCGCCAGCAGCCCGGGATCTCTCCCCGCCTTTGAAGGCTACACCTTC. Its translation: CASSPGSLPAFEGYTF.

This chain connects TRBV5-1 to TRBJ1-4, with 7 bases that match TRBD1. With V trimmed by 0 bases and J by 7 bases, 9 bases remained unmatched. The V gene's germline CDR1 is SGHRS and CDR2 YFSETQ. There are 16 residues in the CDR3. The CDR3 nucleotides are TGCGCCAGCAGCTTGGTTGGTACCAACAGGGGTGAAAAACTGTTTTTT. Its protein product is CASSLVGTNRGEKLFF.